This entry describes one T cell receptor beta chain. The target antigen is unknown. The CDR3 is 14 amino acids. CDR1 SGHTA and CDR2 FQGNSA come from the germline V gene. J was trimmed by 5 bases and V by 2 bases; bases with no gene match: 5. The sample is drawn from a study of T cells in localized non-small cell lung cancer. Clones were sequenced by immunoSEQ multiplex PCR, and TCRdb holds only the in-frame ones, with some missing. Altogether tens of thousands of clones are present, more than 65% being singletons, with the ten largest covering roughly 17%. Findings and caveats of the study: Within adjacent lung there appeared a median roughly 60 of the top 100 tumor clones. Uninvolved adjacent lung showed peak T cell clonality, exceeding tumor.

The chain carries TRBV7-2 and TRBJ2-7; 8 bases line up with TRBD1. The TCR originated in a male donor aged 60 or older with stage III squamous cell lung carcinoma. The specimen was peripheral blood, collected before any cancer treatment. The DNA of the CDR3 is TGTGCCAGCAGCTTACAACAGGGGGGCCACGAGCAGTACTTC. Its protein product is CASSLQQGGHEQYF.